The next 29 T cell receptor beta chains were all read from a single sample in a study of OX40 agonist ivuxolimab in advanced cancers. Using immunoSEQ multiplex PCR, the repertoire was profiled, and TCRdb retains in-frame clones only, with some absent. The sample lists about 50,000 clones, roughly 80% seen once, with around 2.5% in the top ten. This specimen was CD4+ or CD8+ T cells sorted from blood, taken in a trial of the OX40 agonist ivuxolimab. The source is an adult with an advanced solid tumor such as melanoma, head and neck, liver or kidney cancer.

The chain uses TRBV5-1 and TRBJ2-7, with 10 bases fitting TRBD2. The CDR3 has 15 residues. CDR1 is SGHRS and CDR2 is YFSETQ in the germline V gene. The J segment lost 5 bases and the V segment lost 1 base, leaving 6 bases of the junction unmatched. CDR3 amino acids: CASSLLAGDADEQYF. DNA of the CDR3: TGCGCCAGCAGCTTGCTAGCGGGAGATGCGGACGAGCAGTACTTC.

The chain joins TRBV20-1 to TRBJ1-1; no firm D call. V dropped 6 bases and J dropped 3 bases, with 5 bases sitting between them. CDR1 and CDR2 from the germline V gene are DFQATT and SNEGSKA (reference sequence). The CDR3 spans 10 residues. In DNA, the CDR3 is TGCAGTGCCGCGGACACTGAAGCTTTCTTT. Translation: CSAADTEAFF.

The CDR3 DNA sequence: TGTGCCAGCAGCTTAAGGGGGGCAGGGTGGGGGCGCGAGCAGTACTTC. Amino acid sequence: CASSLRGAGWGREQYF. This chain joins TRBV7-2 and TRBJ2-7; D possibly matches TRBD1 or TRBD2 (6 bases each). The germline V gene encodes CDR1 SGHTA and CDR2 FQGNSA. Trimming cost V 2 bases and J 6 bases, with 20 bases left between them. CDR3 length: 16 amino acids.

CDR3 region: CASTDQHNTEAFF. CDR3 in DNA: TGTGCCTCGACAGATCAGCATAACACTGAAGCTTTCTTT. The chain is built from TRBV7-9 and TRBJ1-1, with D perhaps TRBD1 (5 bases). Trimming pared 11 bases from V and 2 bases from J, leaving 15 bases between. The CDR3 runs 13 residues. CDR1 and CDR2 (germline): SEHNR, FQNEAQ (reference sequence).

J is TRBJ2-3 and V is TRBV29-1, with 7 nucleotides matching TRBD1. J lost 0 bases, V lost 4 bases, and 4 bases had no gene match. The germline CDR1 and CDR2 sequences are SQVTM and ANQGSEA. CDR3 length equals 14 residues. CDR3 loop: CSVARDSSTDTQYF. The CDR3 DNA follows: TGCAGCGTTGCCCGGGACAGTAGCACAGATACGCAGTATTTT.

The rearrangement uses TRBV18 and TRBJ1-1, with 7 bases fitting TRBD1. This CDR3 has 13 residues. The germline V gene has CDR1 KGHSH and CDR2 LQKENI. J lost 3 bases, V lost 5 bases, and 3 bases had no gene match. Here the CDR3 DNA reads TGTGCCAGCTCAAGCGGGACAGACACTGAAGCTTTCTTT. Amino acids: CASSSGTDTEAFF.

CDR3 sequence (DNA): TGCGCCAGCAGCCAAGAGACTAGCGGAGGATACTACGAGCAGTACTTC. The encoded protein is CASSQETSGGYYEQYF. The gene calls are TRBV4-1 and TRBJ2-7, with TRBD2 identical over 9 bases. CDR1 is MGHRA, CDR2 YSYEKL, per germline. CDR3 length: 16 amino acids. The junction had 6 bases not matched to a gene; V was cut back by 0 bases and J by 3 bases.

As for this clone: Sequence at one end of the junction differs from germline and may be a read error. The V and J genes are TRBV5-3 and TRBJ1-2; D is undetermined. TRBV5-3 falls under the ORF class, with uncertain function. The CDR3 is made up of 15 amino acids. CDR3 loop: CASSLAGTLNYGYTF. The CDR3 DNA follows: TGTGCCAGCAGCTTGGCAGGCACCCTAAACTATGGCTACACCTTC.

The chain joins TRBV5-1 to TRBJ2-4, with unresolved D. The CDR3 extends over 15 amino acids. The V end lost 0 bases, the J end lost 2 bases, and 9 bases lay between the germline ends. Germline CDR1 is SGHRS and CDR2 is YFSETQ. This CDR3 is CASSLEVSPKNIQYF. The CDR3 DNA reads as TGCGCCAGCAGCTTGGAGGTATCCCCCAAAAACATTCAGTACTTC.

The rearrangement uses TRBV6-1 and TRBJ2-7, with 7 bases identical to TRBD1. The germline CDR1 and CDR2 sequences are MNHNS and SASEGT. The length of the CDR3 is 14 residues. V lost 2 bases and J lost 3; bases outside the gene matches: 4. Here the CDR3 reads CASSEMGQSYEQYF. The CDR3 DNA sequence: TGTGCCAGCAGTGAAATGGGACAGAGCTACGAGCAGTACTTC.

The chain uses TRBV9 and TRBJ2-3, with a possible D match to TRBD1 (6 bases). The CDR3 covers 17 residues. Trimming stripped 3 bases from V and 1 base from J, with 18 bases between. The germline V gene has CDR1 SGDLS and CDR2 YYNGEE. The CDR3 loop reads CASSARVGGRGTDTQYF. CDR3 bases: TGTGCCAGCAGCGCCCGGGTAGGGGGACGGGGCACAGATACGCAGTATTTT.

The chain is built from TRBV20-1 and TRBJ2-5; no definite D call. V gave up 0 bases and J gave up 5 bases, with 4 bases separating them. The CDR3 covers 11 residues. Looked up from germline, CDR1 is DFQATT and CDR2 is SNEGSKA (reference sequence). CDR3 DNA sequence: TGCAGTGCTAGAGATCTGGAGACCCAGTACTTC. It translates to CSARDLETQYF.

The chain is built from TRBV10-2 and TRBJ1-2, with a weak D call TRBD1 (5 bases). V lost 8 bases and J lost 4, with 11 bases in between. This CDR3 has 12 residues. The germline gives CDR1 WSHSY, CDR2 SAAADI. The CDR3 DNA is TGCGCCAGCCGGGGGATTGGCTATGGCTACACCTTC. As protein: CASRGIGYGYTF.

CDR3 nucleotides: TGTGCCGGCGGGACTCACTATGGCTACACCTTC. It encodes CAGGTHYGYTF. The V gene is TRBV30, the J gene TRBJ1-2; perhaps TRBD1 as D (5 bases). Trimming cost V 8 bases and J 3 bases, with 10 bases left between them. This CDR3 has 11 amino acids. Germline CDR1 reads GTSNPN; CDR2 reads SVGIG (reference sequence).

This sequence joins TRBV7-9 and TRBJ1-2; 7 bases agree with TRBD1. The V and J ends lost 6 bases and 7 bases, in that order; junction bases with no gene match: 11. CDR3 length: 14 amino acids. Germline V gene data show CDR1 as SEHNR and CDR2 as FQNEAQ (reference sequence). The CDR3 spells CASSPGRQGVGYTF. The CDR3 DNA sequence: TGTGCCAGCAGTCCGGGGAGACAGGGAGTTGGCTACACCTTC.

CDR3 in amino acids: CASSLVLAVDTEAFF. The CDR3 nucleotides read TGCGCCAGCAGCTTGGTCCTGGCAGTGGACACTGAAGCTTTCTTT. This chain connects TRBV5-1 to TRBJ1-1, with D unresolved. The V gene lost 0 bases and the J gene lost 3 bases, with 12 bases spanning the gap. This CDR3 spans 15 amino acids. Germline values: CDR1 SGHRS, CDR2 YFSETQ. The whole variable domain, remainder taken from reference TRBV5-1 and TRBJ1-1, is KAGVTQTPRYLIKTRGQQVTLSCSPISGHRSVSWYQQTPGQGLQFLFEYFSETQRNKGNFPGRFSGRQFSNSRSEMNVSTLELGDSALYLCASSLVLAVDTEAFFGQGTRLTVV.

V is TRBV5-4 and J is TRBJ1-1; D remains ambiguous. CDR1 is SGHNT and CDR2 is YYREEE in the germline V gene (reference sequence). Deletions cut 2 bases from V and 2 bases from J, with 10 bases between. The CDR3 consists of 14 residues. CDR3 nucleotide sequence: TGTGCCAGCAGCTTTTTGCAAAGCAACACTGAAGCTTTCTTT. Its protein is CASSFLQSNTEAFF.

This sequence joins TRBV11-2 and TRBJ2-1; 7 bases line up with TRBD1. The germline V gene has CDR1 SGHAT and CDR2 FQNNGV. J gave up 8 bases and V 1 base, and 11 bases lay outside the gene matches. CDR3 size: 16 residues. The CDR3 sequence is CASSLVRDSQGDEQFF. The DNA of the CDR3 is TGTGCCAGCAGCTTAGTAAGGGACAGTCAAGGCGATGAGCAGTTCTTC.

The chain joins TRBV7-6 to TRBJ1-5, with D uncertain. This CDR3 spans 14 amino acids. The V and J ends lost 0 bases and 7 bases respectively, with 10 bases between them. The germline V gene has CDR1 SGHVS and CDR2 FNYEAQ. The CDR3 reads CASSLAGPGQPQHF. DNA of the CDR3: TGTGCCAGCAGCTTAGCAGGGCCGGGACAGCCCCAGCATTTT.

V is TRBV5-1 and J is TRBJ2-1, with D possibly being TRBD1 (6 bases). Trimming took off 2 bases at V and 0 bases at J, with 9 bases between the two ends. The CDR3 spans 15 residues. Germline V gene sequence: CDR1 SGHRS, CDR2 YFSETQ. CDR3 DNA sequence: TGCGCCAGCAGCTTTGACAGGCCCTCCTACAATGAGCAGTTCTTC. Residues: CASSFDRPSYNEQFF.

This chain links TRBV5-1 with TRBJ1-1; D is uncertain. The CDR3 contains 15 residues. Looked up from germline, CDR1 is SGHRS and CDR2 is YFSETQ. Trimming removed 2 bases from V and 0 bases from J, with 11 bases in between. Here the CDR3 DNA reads TGCGCCAGCAGCTTACGGGGAAGGATGAACACTGAAGCTTTCTTT. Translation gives CASSLRGRMNTEAFF.

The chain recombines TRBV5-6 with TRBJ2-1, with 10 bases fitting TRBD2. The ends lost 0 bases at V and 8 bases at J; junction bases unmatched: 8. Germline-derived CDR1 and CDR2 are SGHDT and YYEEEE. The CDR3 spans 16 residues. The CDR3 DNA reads TGTGCCAGCAGCTTGGTTAGCGGGAGGTATCGTGATGAGCAGTTCTTC. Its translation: CASSLVSGRYRDEQFF.

CDR3 nucleotides: TGCGCCAGCAGCTTGGGGAATAGCGGGAGGGCCATGGGTGAGCAGTTCTTC. Translation: CASSLGNSGRAMGEQFF. The chain has TRBV5-1 and TRBJ2-1; TRBD2 agrees at 11 bases. The germline V gene encodes CDR1 SGHRS and CDR2 YFSETQ. Trimming took 0 bases from V and 9 from J; bases not matched to a gene: 11. CDR3 size: 17 residues.

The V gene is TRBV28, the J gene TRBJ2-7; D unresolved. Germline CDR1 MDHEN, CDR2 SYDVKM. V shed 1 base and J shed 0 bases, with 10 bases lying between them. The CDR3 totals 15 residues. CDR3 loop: CASSLFTDLSYEQYF. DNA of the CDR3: TGTGCCAGCAGTTTATTTACAGACCTCTCCTACGAGCAGTACTTC.

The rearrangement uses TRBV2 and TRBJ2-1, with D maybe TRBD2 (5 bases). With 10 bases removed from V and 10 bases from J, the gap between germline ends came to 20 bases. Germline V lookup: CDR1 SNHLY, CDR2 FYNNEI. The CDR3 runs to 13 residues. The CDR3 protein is CATSKGAAGEQFF. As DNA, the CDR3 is TGTGCCACATCTAAAGGAGCGGCAGGCGAGCAGTTCTTC.

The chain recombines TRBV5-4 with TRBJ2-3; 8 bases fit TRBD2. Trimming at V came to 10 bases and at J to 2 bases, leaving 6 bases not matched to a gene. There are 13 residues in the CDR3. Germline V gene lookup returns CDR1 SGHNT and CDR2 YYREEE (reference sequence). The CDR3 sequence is CAGGRRDTDTQYF. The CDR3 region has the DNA TGTGCCGGCGGGAGGCGGGACACAGATACGCAGTATTTT. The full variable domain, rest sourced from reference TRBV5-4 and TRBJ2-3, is ETGVTQSPTHLIKTRGQQVTLRCSSQSGHNTVSWYQQALGQGPQFIFQYYREEENGRGNFPPRFSGLQFPNYSSELNVNALELDDSALYLCAGGRRDTDTQYFGPGTRLTVL.

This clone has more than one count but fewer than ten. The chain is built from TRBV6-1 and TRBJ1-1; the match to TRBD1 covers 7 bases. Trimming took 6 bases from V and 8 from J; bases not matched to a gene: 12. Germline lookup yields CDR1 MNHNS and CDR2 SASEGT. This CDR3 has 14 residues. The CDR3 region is CASRDQGDRPEAFF. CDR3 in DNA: TGTGCCAGCAGAGACCAGGGGGATAGGCCCGAAGCTTTCTTT.

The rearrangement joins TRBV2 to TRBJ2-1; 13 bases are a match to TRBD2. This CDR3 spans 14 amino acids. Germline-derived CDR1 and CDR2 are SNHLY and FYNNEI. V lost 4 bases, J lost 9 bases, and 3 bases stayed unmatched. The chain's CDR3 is CASSGLAGGGEQFF. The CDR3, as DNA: TGTGCCAGCAGTGGACTAGCGGGAGGAGGTGAGCAGTTCTTC.

The CDR3 sequence is CASSLVPSGGGETQYF. The CDR3, as DNA: TGCGCCAGCAGCTTGGTGCCCTCAGGGGGCGGCGAGACCCAGTACTTC. The chain employs TRBV5-1 and TRBJ2-5, with 8 bases identical to TRBD1. With V trimmed by 0 bases and J by 5 bases, 9 bases remained unmatched. The CDR3 covers 16 residues. Looked up from germline, CDR1 is SGHRS and CDR2 is YFSETQ.